Following are 26 T cell receptor beta chains from one sample sequenced in a study of blood T cell repertoires in COVID-19. Assay used: immunoSEQ multiplex PCR; TCRdb lists only in-frame clones, some missing. The sample contains fewer than 250,000 clones, roughly 80% of which appear only once. The specimen was peripheral blood. Every receptor here comes from an elderly woman with COVID-19, enrolled during active disease.

This chain uses TRBV6-2 or TRBV6-3 with TRBJ1-4; TRBD1 is a possible D gene (5 bases). The germline V gene encodes CDR1 MNHEY and CDR2 SVGEGT. V shed 5 bases and J shed 5 bases, with 15 bases lying between them. The CDR3 is 15 residues long. CDR3 in DNA: TGTGCCAGCAGTGACATCGGGGGAGGAAATGAAAAACTGTTTTTT. Encoded protein: CASSDIGGGNEKLFF.

The chain is built from TRBV6-2 or TRBV6-3 and TRBJ2-1; maybe TRBD2 (6 bases). Trimming pared 0 bases from V and 6 bases from J, leaving 9 bases between. This CDR3 comprises 14 residues. Germline CDR1 reads MNHEY; CDR2 reads SVGEGT. The CDR3 DNA sequence: TGTGCCAGCAGTTACTCAGGACTACTCAATGAGCAGTTCTTC. It yields the protein CASSYSGLLNEQFF.

The V gene is TRBV30, the J gene TRBJ1-5; 7 nucleotides match TRBD1. Germline V lookup: CDR1 GTSNPN, CDR2 SVGIG (reference sequence). The junction had 5 bases not matched to a gene; V was cut back by 4 bases and J by 5 bases. This CDR3 is built from 13 residues. The CDR3 bases are TGTGCCTGGAACGGAGGGGGCGATCAGCCCCAGCATTTT. This gives the protein CAWNGGGDQPQHF.

This clone was counted a few times. The rearrangement links TRBV28 to TRBJ2-1, with D possibly being TRBD1 (5 bases). V dropped 5 bases and J dropped 9 bases, with 11 bases sitting between them. CDR3 length: 12 residues. CDR1 and CDR2 from the germline V gene are MDHEN and SYDVKM. The CDR3 DNA reads as TGTGCCAGCAGTCCCATTAGGGGTGAGCAGTTCTTC. Protein sequence: CASSPIRGEQFF.

V usage is TRBV11-2 and J usage is TRBJ2-2; TRBD2 might be the D (5 bases). CDR1 and CDR2 (germline): SGHAT, FQNNGV. The germline V and J ends were trimmed by 2 bases and 2 bases, with 6 bases remaining between them. The CDR3 consists of 14 residues. In DNA, the CDR3 is TGTGCCAGCAGCTTAAGCGGTAACACCGGGGAGCTGTTTTTT. The encoded protein is CASSLSGNTGELFF.

The sample holds one count of this clone. This chain joins TRBV9 and TRBJ1-4; no firm D call. V dropped 0 bases and J dropped 8 bases, with 11 bases sitting between them. CDR3 length: 14 residues. Germline assignment: CDR1 SGDLS and CDR2 YYNGEE. CDR3 residues: CASSVGNREEKLFF. DNA for the CDR3: TGTGCCAGCAGCGTAGGTAACCGTGAGGAAAAACTGTTTTTT.

V is TRBV19 and J is TRBJ2-5; D may be TRBD1 (7 bases). V was trimmed by 5 bases and J by 5 bases, leaving 18 bases between them. This CDR3 spans 15 amino acids. Germline CDR1 and CDR2: LNHDA and SQIVND (reference sequence). CDR3 DNA: TGTGCCAGTAGTGTCAGGGGGGCCAGCAGGGAGACCCAGTACTTC. Its translation is CASSVRGASRETQYF.

The gene calls are TRBV7-3 and TRBJ2-3; 7 bases align to TRBD1. J lost 0 bases, V lost 3 bases, and 3 bases had no gene match. This CDR3 is built from 15 residues. Germline-derived CDR1 and CDR2 are SGHTA and FQGTGA. CDR3 protein: CASSFTGDSTDTQYF. The DNA for the CDR3 is TGTGCCAGCAGCTTCACAGGGGATAGCACAGATACGCAGTATTTT. Full variable domain (remainder filled in from reference TRBV7-3 and TRBJ2-3): GAGVSQTPSNKVTEKGKYVELRCDPISGHTALYWYRQSLGQGPEFLIYFQGTGAADDSGLPNDRFFAVRPEGSVSTLKIQRTERGDSAVYLCASSFTGDSTDTQYFGPGTRLTVL.

The chain is built from TRBV5-1 and TRBJ2-3, with unresolved D. Trimming shortened V by 4 bases and J by 5 bases, and 8 bases separated the two germline ends. There are 12 residues in the CDR3. Germline CDR1 SGHRS, CDR2 YFSETQ. The CDR3, as DNA: TGCGCCAGCAGCCACCCGGGAGATACGCAGTATTTT. Its translation is CASSHPGDTQYF.

The chain carries TRBV9 and TRBJ2-2; D is unclear. The ends were cut back, 4 bases at V and 0 bases at J, with 7 bases in the middle. Germline V gives CDR1 SGDLS, CDR2 YYNGEE. CDR3 length equals 14 residues. This chain's CDR3 is CASSPSPNTGELFF. CDR3 bases: TGTGCCAGCAGCCCCTCCCCGAACACCGGGGAGCTGTTTTTT.

The chain couples TRBV3-1 (or the pseudogene TRBV3-2) to TRBJ2-3; 7 bases agree with TRBD1. CDR3 size: 17 residues. The V gene's germline CDR1 is LGHDT and CDR2 YNNKEL (reference sequence). Losses at the gene ends were 1 base for V and 2 bases for J; bases not matched to a gene: 9. The CDR3 nucleotides read TGTGCCAGCAGCCAAGGTCCCGGGGACAGAAACACAGATACGCAGTATTTT. This translates into CASSQGPGDRNTDTQYF.

The chain is built from TRBV15 and TRBJ2-2; D remains unclear. The CDR3 has 13 residues. V gave up 2 bases and J gave up 2 bases, with 3 bases separating them. Per the germline V gene, CDR1 is LNHNV and CDR2 is YYDKDF (reference sequence). CDR3 sequence reads: CATSRPNTGELFF. The CDR3 bases are TGTGCCACCAGCAGACCAAACACCGGGGAGCTGTTTTTT. Together with reference TRBV15 and TRBJ2-2, the CDR3 gives the full variable domain: DAMVIQNPRYQVTQFGKPVTLSCSQTLNHNVMYWYQQKSSQAPKLLFHYYDKDFNNEADTPDNFQSRRPNTSFCFLDIRSPGLGDTAMYLCATSRPNTGELFFGEGSRLTVL.

The chain has TRBV7-9 and TRBJ1-1; possible D gene TRBD1, 6 bases. Germline assignment: CDR1 SEHNR and CDR2 FQNEAQ (reference sequence). V was cut by 5 bases and J by 3 bases, with 16 bases left in between. The CDR3 runs 15 residues. For the CDR3, the DNA is TGTGCCAGCAGCGGTAGTAGGGGGTGGGACACTGAAGCTTTCTTT. Translating it yields CASSGSRGWDTEAFF.

The V call is TRBV6-6, the J call TRBJ2-3, with TRBD1 identical over 10 bases. V was clipped by 10 bases and J by 4 bases; unmatched bases: 5. Germline-derived CDR1 and CDR2 are MNHNY and SVGAGI (reference sequence). The CDR3 is 13 amino acids. The CDR3 DNA follows: TGTGCCACCCTGGACAGGGGGGCAGATACGCAGTATTTT. Its translation is CATLDRGADTQYF.

CDR3 sequence reads: CASSLLRTGFADTQYF. The CDR3 nucleotides are TGTGCCAGCAGCTTGCTGAGGACAGGGTTCGCAGATACGCAGTATTTT. The chain carries TRBV5-8 and TRBJ2-3; TRBD1 agrees at 8 bases. CDR3 size: 16 residues. The germline V gene encodes CDR1 SGHTS and CDR2 YDEGEE. The ends lost 1 base at V and 4 bases at J; junction bases unmatched: 8.

J is TRBJ2-3 and V is TRBV5-1; the D is unclear. Trimming took off 7 bases at V and 4 bases at J, with 7 bases between the two ends. Germline values: CDR1 SGHRS, CDR2 YFSETQ. The CDR3 is made up of 11 amino acids. CDR3 DNA: TGCGCCAGCCGAGAGGCAGATACGCAGTATTTT. Translating it yields CASREADTQYF.

The V call is TRBV6-5, the J call TRBJ2-7; 9 positions match TRBD1. The CDR3 has 16 residues. CDR1 is MNHEY and CDR2 is SVGAGI in the germline V gene. J gave up 4 bases and V 0 bases, and 7 bases lay outside the gene matches. CDR3 bases: TGTGCCAGCAGTTACTCCGACTCCGGGACAGGGTACGAGCAGTACTTC. Protein product: CASSYSDSGTGYEQYF.

This clone appeared a single time. The V call is TRBV2, the J call TRBJ2-3; 8 bases align to TRBD1. This CDR3 is 15 amino acids long. Germline V gene lookup returns CDR1 SNHLY and CDR2 FYNNEI. The V segment lost 6 bases and the J segment 0 bases; nucleotides outside the gene matches: 5. DNA of the CDR3: TGTGCCAGCAGCCGCGGGACAGGAAGCACAGATACGCAGTATTTT. The encoded protein is CASSRGTGSTDTQYF.

The CDR3 loop reads CASSRRATGVGSYNEQFF. The CDR3 nucleotides are TGTGCCAGCAGTCGCAGAGCTACAGGGGTAGGCTCCTACAATGAGCAGTTCTTC. V gene TRBV2 combines with J gene TRBJ2-1, with 7 bases identical to TRBD1. Germline lookup yields CDR1 SNHLY and CDR2 FYNNEI. The CDR3 sequence is 18 residues long. The trim removed 5 bases at V and 0 bases at J, leaving 13 bases unmatched.

This clone appeared a single time. This chain links TRBV11-3 with TRBJ2-1; TRBD1 matches 7 bases. Germline CDR1 SGHNT, CDR2 YENEEA. The V segment lost 1 base and the J segment 4 bases; nucleotides outside the gene matches: 4. This CDR3 spans 15 amino acids. The CDR3 region is CASSLGQGVYNEQFF. The CDR3 DNA reads as TGTGCCAGCAGCTTAGGACAGGGCGTATACAATGAGCAGTTCTTC.

V and J are TRBV29-1 and TRBJ1-4; 7 bases line up with TRBD1. The junction had 7 bases not matched to a gene; V was cut back by 6 bases and J by 0 bases. This CDR3 is 15 amino acids long. Germline CDR1 reads SQVTM; CDR2 reads ANQGSEA. CDR3 residues: CSVSGTEATNEKLFF. CDR3 in DNA: TGCAGCGTATCCGGGACAGAAGCAACTAATGAAAAACTGTTTTTT.

This clone was detected only once. The rearrangement joins TRBV19 to TRBJ1-6; maybe TRBD1 (6 bases). CDR1 and CDR2 (germline): LNHDA, SQIVND (reference sequence). The V end was cut by 2 bases, the J end by 7 bases, with 18 bases between. The CDR3 is 17 residues long. Written as DNA, the CDR3 is TGTGCCAGTAGTATATCACACCAGGGGTCGTTGAATTCACCCCTCCACTTT. Encoded protein: CASSISHQGSLNSPLHF.

This chain's CDR3 is CASSQEVMQPLLSGNTIYF. Written as DNA, the CDR3 is TGTGCCAGCAGCCAGGAGGTAATGCAGCCTCTCCTCTCTGGAAACACCATATATTTT. The V call is TRBV3-1 (or the pseudogene TRBV3-2), the J call TRBJ1-3; D is uncertain. Germline V gene data show CDR1 as LGHDT and CDR2 as YNNKEL (reference sequence). V lost 3 bases, J lost 0 bases, and 21 bases lay in between. The CDR3 contains 19 residues.

The J gene is TRBJ2-3, the V gene TRBV7-2, with 8 bases lining up with TRBD2. The germline V gene has CDR1 SGHTA and CDR2 FQGNSA. The CDR3 is 17 amino acids. Germline trimming cut 0 bases from V and 2 bases from J; bases unmatched to any gene: 7. The DNA for the CDR3 is TGTGCCAGCAGCTTAGCGACGAGCGGGGGTTACACAGATACGCAGTATTTT. It specifies CASSLATSGGYTDTQYF.

The V and J genes are TRBV3-1 (or the pseudogene TRBV3-2) and TRBJ2-3, with 9 bases matching TRBD2. There are 14 residues in the CDR3. Losses at the gene ends were 6 bases for V and 6 bases for J; bases not matched to a gene: 7. The germline CDR1 and CDR2 sequences are LGHDT and YNNKEL (reference sequence). The CDR3 nucleotides read TGTGCCAGCAGGGCCCGCGGGGGGGCGGATACGCAGTATTTT. This encodes CASRARGGADTQYF.

The chain joins TRBV27 to TRBJ2-7; D is ambiguous. Germline CDR1 and CDR2: MNHEY and SMNVEV (reference sequence). CDR3 length equals 13 residues. V lost 3 bases and J lost 0, with 6 bases in between. The CDR3 protein is CASSFLSSYEQYF. CDR3 in DNA: TGTGCCAGCAGTTTCCTGAGCTCCTACGAGCAGTACTTC.